Below, 28 T cell receptor beta chains from the same sample are listed, as sequenced in a study of T cells after yellow fever vaccination. From the 5' RACE reads, TCRdb called clonotypes with MiXCR, one entry per CDR3 protein. The table lists about 220,000 distinct CDR3 sequences, approximately 3.2% of them singletons. The source material was CD4+ T cells sorted from PBMCs, sampled 10 days after the yellow fever booster vaccination. These receptor sequences come from a young man who received the YFV17D yellow fever vaccine.

This clonotype has a count of ten or more. The chain recombines TRBV4-2 with TRBJ2-2, with 8 positions matching TRBD1. This CDR3 has 16 amino acids. J was trimmed by 6 bases and V by 4 bases; bases with no gene match: 10. Per germline, CDR1 LGHNA and CDR2 YNFKEQ. The CDR3 region is CASSRTGPRGSGELFF. CDR3 DNA sequence: TGTGCCAGCAGCCGGACAGGGCCTCGGGGGTCCGGGGAGCTGTTTTTT.

This clonotype came up many times. This chain links TRBV6-6 with TRBJ1-4; D unclear. V lost 5 bases and J lost 7, with 17 bases in between. The CDR3 consists of 15 residues. Germline lookup yields CDR1 MNHNY and CDR2 SVGAGI (reference sequence). CDR3: CASSASQLRGEKLFF. DNA for the CDR3: TGTGCCAGCAGTGCTTCTCAGCTAAGAGGTGAAAAACTGTTTTTT.

There are many counts of this clonotype. The CDR3 DNA reads TGCGCCAGCAGTGAGCTGTTCACAGGGTATGGCTACACCTTC. Residues: CASSELFTGYGYTF. The rearrangement uses TRBV10-2 and TRBJ1-2; possibly TRBD1 for D (6 bases). There are 14 residues in the CDR3. Germline V CDR1 and CDR2: WSHSY, SAAADI. The V and J ends lost 2 bases and 5 bases respectively, with 12 bases between them.

This chain uses TRBV24-1 with TRBJ2-5; a possible D gene is TRBD1 (6 bases). Germline-derived CDR1 and CDR2 are KGHDR and SFDVKD. V dropped 6 bases and J dropped 4 bases, with 17 bases sitting between them. This CDR3 is built from 15 residues. As DNA, the CDR3 is TGTGCCACCAGTCAACTCGGGACAACTGGAGAGACCCAGTACTTC. This sequence encodes CATSQLGTTGETQYF.

The gene calls are TRBV7-2 and TRBJ2-5; D is ambiguous. Trimming shortened V by 5 bases and J by 5 bases, and 18 bases separated the two germline ends. Germline CDR1 and CDR2: SGHTA and FQGNSA. The length of the CDR3 is 15 residues. CDR3 nucleotide sequence: TGTGCCAGCAGCCGACAATATGGAAGGCCGGAGACCCAGTACTTC. Encoded protein: CASSRQYGRPETQYF. The complete variable domain, with remaining parts taken from reference TRBV7-2 and TRBJ2-5, reads GAGVSQSPSNKVTEKGKDVELRCDPISGHTALYWYRQSLGQGLEFLIYFQGNSAPDKSGLPSDRFSAERTGGSVSTLTIQRTQQEDSAVYLCASSRQYGRPETQYFGPGTRLLVL.

This clonotype turned up a few times. The chain employs TRBV18 and TRBJ1-1; D call uncertain. Deletions cut 3 bases from V and 6 bases from J, with 8 bases between. Germline CDR1 and CDR2: KGHSH and LQKENI. The CDR3 is 12 amino acids. The CDR3 loop reads CASSPVGAEAFF. The CDR3 nucleotides read TGTGCCAGCTCACCCGTCGGGGCTGAAGCTTTCTTT.

This clonotype occurred many times. The chain recombines TRBV10-3 with TRBJ1-6; tentative D call: TRBD1 (5 bases). The CDR3 is 14 amino acids. CDR1 is ENHRY, CDR2 SYGVKD, per germline. Trimming removed 6 bases at V and 10 bases at J, with 16 bases between. CDR3 amino acids: CAIRGQRASSPLHF. The CDR3 coding sequence is TGTGCCATCAGAGGACAACGCGCTTCGTCACCCCTCCACTTT.

This clonotype was observed at least ten times. This rearrangement joins TRBV5-1 to TRBJ2-6; D unresolved. The CDR3 runs 14 residues. The V gene's germline CDR1 is SGHRS and CDR2 YFSETQ. V gave up 2 bases and J gave up 4 bases, with 7 bases separating them. CDR3 bases: TGCGCCAGCAGCTTCGGGTCCGGGGCCAACGTCCTGACTTTC. Translated, it gives CASSFGSGANVLTF. Looking up the rest from reference TRBV5-1 and TRBJ2-6 gives the full variable domain: KAGVTQTPRYLIKTRGQQVTLSCSPISGHRSVSWYQQTPGQGLQFLFEYFSETQRNKGNFPGRFSGRQFSNSRSEMNVSTLELGDSALYLCASSFGSGANVLTFGAGSRLTVL.

This clonotype was counted only a few times. This chain uses TRBV28 with TRBJ2-1, with 14 bases matching TRBD2. CDR3 size: 17 residues. The J segment lost 0 bases and the V segment lost 6 bases, leaving 4 bases of the junction unmatched. The germline V gene encodes CDR1 MDHEN and CDR2 SYDVKM. CDR3 in amino acids: CASRGLAGVSSYNEQFF. DNA of the CDR3: TGTGCCAGCAGGGGACTAGCGGGGGTAAGCTCCTACAATGAGCAGTTCTTC.

This clonotype has a count of ten or more. The gene calls are TRBV12-3 or TRBV12-4 and TRBJ1-1; possibly TRBD1 for D (6 bases). V lost 7 bases and J lost 5, with 17 bases in between. The CDR3 has 14 residues. CDR3 sequence (DNA): TGTGCCAGCACCGACTACAGGGAGAGAACTGAAGCTTTCTTT. Translation: CASTDYRERTEAFF.

In this sample, this clonotype turned up many times. The chain employs TRBV11-2 and TRBJ2-5, with a weak D call TRBD2 (6 bases). Trimming took off 5 bases at V and 5 bases at J, with 15 bases between the two ends. The CDR3 has 14 amino acids. Germline CDR1 is SGHAT and CDR2 is FQNNGV. The CDR3: CASSPPGSRETQYF. As DNA, the CDR3 is TGTGCCAGCAGCCCGCCCGGGAGTAGGGAGACCCAGTACTTC.

At least ten counts were recorded for this clonotype. The V gene is TRBV24-1, the J gene TRBJ1-4; D is perhaps TRBD1 (6 bases). Germline V lookup: CDR1 KGHDR, CDR2 SFDVKD. Trimming shortened V by 7 bases and J by 8 bases, and 16 bases separated the two germline ends. This CDR3 region has 14 residues. The CDR3 nucleotides are TGTGCCACCAGCACCGGGACAACCGGCGAAAAACTGTTTTTT. This sequence encodes CATSTGTTGEKLFF.

In its sample, this clonotype was seen many times. The J gene is TRBJ2-3, the V gene TRBV5-1; D ambiguous. This CDR3 is 14 amino acids long. Germline values: CDR1 SGHRS, CDR2 YFSETQ. The germline V and J ends were trimmed by 1 base and 6 bases, with 12 bases remaining between them. The CDR3 reads CASSLRTPRDTQYF. The CDR3 DNA reads TGCGCCAGCAGCTTGCGTACTCCTCGGGATACGCAGTATTTT. Drawing the rest from reference TRBV5-1 and TRBJ2-3, the complete variable domain is KAGVTQTPRYLIKTRGQQVTLSCSPISGHRSVSWYQQTPGQGLQFLFEYFSETQRNKGNFPGRFSGRQFSNSRSEMNVSTLELGDSALYLCASSLRTPRDTQYFGPGTRLTVL.

In this sample, this clonotype turned up a few times. V is TRBV30 and J is TRBJ2-3; D ambiguous. The germline V gene encodes CDR1 GTSNPN and CDR2 SVGIG (reference sequence). The CDR3 sequence is 12 residues long. The V and J ends lost 3 bases and 6 bases respectively, with 10 bases between them. CDR3 region: CAWRNSGDTQYF. Here the CDR3 DNA reads TGTGCCTGGAGGAATAGTGGGGATACGCAGTATTTT.

The chain combines TRBV28 with TRBJ1-5; the D gene is possibly TRBD1 (5 bases). Germline CDR1 MDHEN, CDR2 SYDVKM. The V gene lost 7 bases and the J gene lost 6 bases, with 10 bases spanning the gap. This CDR3 is built from 12 residues. The CDR3 sequence is CASTHGGQPQHF. CDR3 DNA: TGTGCCAGCACCCACGGGGGTCAGCCCCAGCATTTT.

This clonotype was detected many times. The chain recombines TRBV12-3 or TRBV12-4 with TRBJ1-2, with D perhaps TRBD1 (6 bases). This CDR3 spans 15 amino acids. V was trimmed by 5 bases and J by 6 bases, leaving 19 bases between them. CDR3 sequence reads: CASSPGAYAWNGYTF. CDR3 DNA: TGTGCCAGCAGTCCAGGGGCCTACGCCTGGAATGGCTACACCTTC.

The V and J genes are TRBV30 and TRBJ1-5; D is unresolved. Germline V CDR1 and CDR2: GTSNPN, SVGIG (reference sequence). Trimming pared 1 base from V and 5 bases from J, leaving 12 bases between. The CDR3 runs to 14 residues. The CDR3 protein is CAWSGVDIYQPQHF. CDR3 DNA sequence: TGTGCCTGGAGTGGGGTGGATATCTATCAGCCCCAGCATTTT.

This clonotype was counted at least ten times. J is TRBJ2-1 and V is TRBV20-1; 9 positions agree with TRBD2. Per the germline V gene, CDR1 is DFQATT and CDR2 is SNEGSKA (reference sequence). The length of the CDR3 is 12 residues. V lost 0 bases and J lost 15; bases outside the gene matches: 6. Written as DNA, the CDR3 is TGCAGTGCTAGAGATCCCCTAGCGGGGCGGTTCTTC. Translated: CSARDPLAGRFF.

This rearrangement joins TRBV7-9 to TRBJ2-1; 7 nucleotides align to TRBD1. V lost 2 bases, J lost 6 bases, and 4 bases stayed unmatched. CDR3 length equals 14 residues. CDR1 SEHNR and CDR2 FQNEAQ come from the germline V gene (reference sequence). The DNA of the CDR3 is TGTGCCAGCAGCTTACTTCGACAGGGCAATGAGCAGTTCTTC. As protein: CASSLLRQGNEQFF.

The rearrangement links TRBV5-1 to TRBJ1-1, with D hard to call. The CDR3 contains 15 residues. V lost 1 base to trimming and J lost 1 base, with 11 bases between them. Germline assignment: CDR1 SGHRS and CDR2 YFSETQ. CDR3: CASSLQFSGNTEAFF. CDR3 sequence (DNA): TGCGCCAGCAGCTTGCAATTTTCAGGGAACACTGAAGCTTTCTTT. Supplemented by reference TRBV5-1 and TRBJ1-1, the full variable domain reads KAGVTQTPRYLIKTRGQQVTLSCSPISGHRSVSWYQQTPGQGLQFLFEYFSETQRNKGNFPGRFSGRQFSNSRSEMNVSTLELGDSALYLCASSLQFSGNTEAFFGQGTRLTVV.

The chain recombines TRBV12-3 or TRBV12-4 with TRBJ2-7; tentative D call: TRBD1 (6 bases). Trimming took 5 bases from V and 2 from J, leaving 13 bases between them. This CDR3 contains 14 residues. The CDR3 region has the DNA TGTGCCAGCAGTCAGGGGCCAGGCGCCTACGAGCAGTACTTC. Its protein is CASSQGPGAYEQYF.

This clonotype came up many times. The DNA for the CDR3 is TGCGCCAGCAGTGAGTCGTCCCTTGCCTACAATGAGCAGTTCTTC. Protein product: CASSESSLAYNEQFF. The chain is built from TRBV10-2 and TRBJ2-1, with no clear D. CDR1 is WSHSY and CDR2 is SAAADI in the germline V gene. The germline V and J ends were trimmed by 0 bases and 2 bases, with 8 bases remaining between them. This CDR3 is built from 15 residues.

The table lists this clonotype with a few counts. The rearrangement joins TRBV7-2 to TRBJ1-2, with D hard to call. CDR1 and CDR2 from the germline V gene are SGHTA and FQGNSA. This CDR3 contains 14 residues. V was clipped by 2 bases and J by 2 bases, with 9 bases between them. Here the CDR3 DNA reads TGTGCCAGCAGCTTAAACGGAGCCAACTATGGCTACACCTTC. Its translation is CASSLNGANYGYTF.

This clonotype was counted at least ten times. The chain has TRBV28 and TRBJ2-4, with D possibly TRBD2 on 5 matching bases. The CDR3 contains 12 residues. Trimming cost V 5 bases and J 8 bases, with 10 bases left between them. Germline CDR1 is MDHEN and CDR2 is SYDVKM. CDR3 DNA sequence: TGTGCCAGCAGTCCGGCCGGGGACATTCAGTACTTC. Protein product: CASSPAGDIQYF.

The rearrangement uses TRBV6-5 and TRBJ1-3, with 7 nucleotides matching TRBD1. Trimming removed 0 bases from V and 10 bases from J; junction bases left unmatched: 12. The CDR3 is made up of 16 amino acids. Germline V CDR1 and CDR2: MNHEY, SVGAGI. The CDR3 here is CASSYSGQTSLETIYF. CDR3 in DNA: TGTGCCAGCAGTTACTCGGGACAGACCTCCCTAGAGACCATATATTTT.

This clonotype showed up many times. The chain recombines TRBV4-3 with TRBJ1-2; D call uncertain. Germline CDR1 reads LGHNA; CDR2 reads YSLEER. Trimming stripped 4 bases from V and 2 bases from J, with 8 bases between. This CDR3 is built from 13 residues. This CDR3 reads CASSLQVNYGYTF. CDR3 nucleotide sequence: TGCGCCAGCAGCCTCCAGGTCAACTATGGCTACACCTTC.

This clonotype was recorded at least ten times. The J gene is TRBJ2-2, the V gene TRBV4-3, with 7 bases matching TRBD2. The germline CDR1 and CDR2 sequences are LGHNA and YSLEER. With V trimmed by 1 base and J by 2 bases, 4 bases remained unmatched. This CDR3 is built from 16 residues. The CDR3 DNA follows: TGCGCCAGCAGCCAAGGGAGCGGGACCAACACCGGGGAGCTGTTTTTT. Protein sequence: CASSQGSGTNTGELFF.

The chain carries TRBV20-1 and TRBJ1-1; possibly TRBD1 for D (6 bases). The CDR3 runs 13 residues. V was shortened by 6 bases and J by 4 bases, with 15 bases between the two germline ends. Germline-derived CDR1 and CDR2 are DFQATT and SNEGSKA (reference sequence). In DNA, the CDR3 is TGCAGTGCCAGAACAGGGACGGGCACTGAAGCTTTCTTT. Translation: CSARTGTGTEAFF.